These T cell receptor beta chains were read from a single sample in a study of shared clonotypes between healthy human individuals. The repertoire was sequenced with immunoSEQ multiplex PCR; TCRdb's copy has only in-frame clones and lacks some. Found here are a few million clones, approximately 93% of them singletons; the top ten hold about 0.37%. Sequencing input: naive CD4+ T cells from PBMCs. Source of these receptors: a young man in good health. Some clones in this sample may be carry-over from other donors' samples. Each CDR3 is given with its conserved first and last residue. A D gene is named only where the DNA matches it firmly. Size values are once, few and many counts, or a class for expanded clones, and some rows have none.

J,V,D,size,CDR3,DNA
TRBJ2-5,TRBV28,-,-,CASSSARGRDKIGETQYF,TGTGCCAGCAGTTCTGCCCGGGGGCGGGATAAGATTGGAGAGACCCAGTACTTC
TRBJ2-7,TRBV6-5,-,-,CASMTRSYEQYF,TGTGCCAGCATGACTAGGTCGTACGAGCAGTACTTC
TRBJ1-4,TRBV5-1,-,-,CASSLFSANEKLFF,TGCGCCAGCAGCTTGTTTTCTGCAAATGAAAAACTGTTTTTT
TRBJ2-1,TRBV5-6,TRBD1,-,CASSFTGTGGLNEQFF,TGTGCCAGCAGCTTTACCGGGACAGGGGGTTTGAATGAGCAGTTCTTC
TRBJ2-1,TRBV29-1,-,-,CSVEGVNEQFF,TGCAGCGTTGAAGGGGTGAATGAGCAGTTCTTC
TRBJ2-3,TRBV5-1,TRBD1,-,CASSWTGPKADTQYF,TGCGCCAGCAGCTGGACAGGACCTAAAGCAGATACGCAGTATTTT
TRBJ1-1,TRBV5-6,-,-,CASSARTAWNTEAFF,TGTGCCAGCAGCGCCCGGACAGCCTGGAACACTGAAGCTTTCTTT
TRBJ1-4,TRBV25-1,-,-,CASSPPRAQYNEKLFF,TGTGCCAGCAGCCCTCCCCGGGCCCAGTATAATGAAAAACTGTTTTTT
TRBJ2-4,TRBV21-1,-,-,CASSSRDRGPAKNIQYF,TGTGCCAGCAGCAGCCGGGACAGGGGGCCAGCCAAAAACATTCAGTACTTC
TRBJ2-5,TRBV7-2,-,-,CASSLTGSGETQYF,TGTGCCAGCAGCTTAACAGGGTCGGGAGAGACCCAGTACTTC
TRBJ2-1,TRBV5-1,TRBD2,-,CASSFLGGSSYNEQFF,TGCGCCAGCAGCTTTTTAGGCGGGAGCTCCTACAATGAGCAGTTCTTC
TRBJ2-1,TRBV4-1,-,-,CASSHVADHSYNEQFF,TGCGCCAGCAGCCATGTAGCGGACCACTCCTACAATGAGCAGTTCTTC
TRBJ2-7,TRBV7-8,-,-,CASSASGFSYEQYF,TGTGCCAGCAGCGCAAGCGGATTCTCCTACGAGCAGTACTTC
TRBJ2-1,TRBV15,TRBD1,-,CATSRAYGTVYNEQFF,TGTGCCACCAGCAGAGCTTACGGGACAGTGTACAATGAGCAGTTCTTC
TRBJ2-1,TRBV9,-,-,CASSLGQYNEQFF,TGTGCCAGCAGCCTAGGGCAATACAATGAGCAGTTCTTC
TRBJ2-1,TRBV27,-,-,CASSSFPGLTYNEQFF,TGTGCCAGCAGTTCGTTCCCGGGACTTACCTACAATGAGCAGTTCTTC
TRBJ2-7,TRBV6-9,-,-,CASKYEQYF,TGTGCCAGCAAATACGAGCAGTACTTC
TRBJ2-3,TRBV9,TRBD2,-,CASSVGTGGKTDTQYF,TGTGCCAGCAGCGTAGGGACGGGAGGTAAAACAGATACGCAGTATTTT
TRBJ2-1,TRBV5-1,TRBD2,-,CASSVSGSSYNEQFF,TGCGCCAGCAGCGTCAGCGGGAGCTCCTACAATGAGCAGTTCTTC
TRBJ2-7,TRBV27,-,-,CASSINRDAWEQYF,TGTGCCAGCAGTATTAACCGGGACGCCTGGGAGCAGTACTTC
TRBJ2-5,TRBV5-1,TRBD1,-,CASSLGQGGMQTQYF,TGCGCCAGCAGCTTGGGACAGGGGGGAATGCAGACCCAGTACTTC
TRBJ2-3,TRBV15,TRBD1,-,CATSRGRGTGTDTQYF,TGTGCCACCAGCAGAGGAAGGGGGACAGGCACAGATACGCAGTATTTT
TRBJ1-5,TRBV18,-,-,CASSPGQGGQPQHF,TGTGCCAGCTCACCAGGGCAGGGCGGACAGCCCCAGCATTTT
TRBJ2-7,TRBV5-1,TRBD1,-,CASSGMGQGAHEQYF,TGCGCCAGCAGCGGTATGGGACAGGGGGCCCACGAGCAGTACTTC
TRBJ1-1,TRBV2,TRBD1,-,CASSRQGMNTEAFF,TGTGCCAGCAGTAGACAGGGGATGAACACTGAAGCTTTCTTT
TRBJ1-4,TRBV13,-,once,CASSNRAGVKKLFF,TGTGCCAGCAGCAACAGGGCAGGGGTTAAAAAACTGTTTTTT
TRBJ1-5,TRBV19,-,once,CASTAGEVRPQHF,TGTGCCAGTACCGCGGGGGAGGTTAGGCCCCAGCATTTT
TRBJ1-2,TRBV14,TRBD1,once,CASSLSTGATYGYTF,TGTGCCAGCAGCCTCTCGACAGGGGCGACCTATGGCTACACCTTC
TRBJ1-4,TRBV2,-,-,CASSGGLATNEKLFF,TGTGCCAGCAGTGGTGGGTTGGCTACTAATGAAAAACTGTTTTTT
TRBJ2-5,TRBV23-1,-,-,CASSQWANQETQYF,TGCGCCAGCAGTCAATGGGCCAACCAAGAGACCCAGTACTTC
TRBJ1-1,TRBV18,-,few,CATLGGVSEAFF,TGTGCCACCCTAGGGGGGGTATCCGAAGCTTTCTTT
TRBJ1-5,TRBV19,-,-,CASSDVGPRIQPQHF,TGTGCCAGTAGTGATGTTGGTCCAAGAATTCAGCCCCAGCATTTT
TRBJ2-1,TRBV11-2,-,-,CASSSVGFYNEQFF,TGTGCCAGCAGCTCCGTAGGTTTCTACAATGAGCAGTTCTTC
TRBJ1-2,TRBV28,-,-,CASSLTTGGGYTF,TGTGCCAGCAGTTTAACGACAGGCGGTGGCTACACCTTC
TRBJ2-1,TRBV6-5,-,-,CASSYSAGADNEQFF,TGTGCCAGCAGTTACTCGGCAGGGGCAGACAATGAGCAGTTCTTC
TRBJ1-5,TRBV5-6,-,-,CASSSRGNSNQPQHF,TGTGCCAGCAGCTCGCGGGGGAATAGCAATCAGCCCCAGCATTTT
TRBJ2-7,TRBV5-1,-,-,CASSLDRASYEQYF,TGCGCCAGCAGCTTGGATAGGGCCAGCTACGAGCAGTACTTC
TRBJ1-2,TRBV7-2,-,-,CASSLSITVWGYTF,TGTGCCAGCAGCTTATCTATAACAGTTTGGGGCTACACCTTC
TRBJ1-2,TRBV5-1,TRBD1,-,CASSSGTGTYGYTF,TGCGCCAGCAGCTCCGGGACAGGAACTTATGGCTACACCTTC
TRBJ2-7,TRBV20-1,-,-,CSAMVYEQYF,TGCAGTGCTATGGTATACGAGCAGTACTTC
TRBJ1-1,TRBV19,TRBD1,-,CASSIRTGNVLSFEAFF,TGTGCCAGTAGTATACGGACAGGGAACGTCCTCTCTTTTGAAGCTTTCTTT
TRBJ2-1,TRBV2,TRBD1,-,CASRRDREGYNEQFF,TGTGCCAGCAGAAGGGACAGGGAGGGCTACAATGAGCAGTTCTTC
TRBJ1-2,TRBV6-5,TRBD1,-,CASRSGQGIYGYTF,TGTGCCAGCAGATCGGGACAGGGAATCTATGGCTACACCTTC
TRBJ2-7,TRBV10-3,-,-,CATGISYEQYF,TGTGCCACAGGGATCTCCTACGAGCAGTACTTC
TRBJ2-6,TRBV25-1,-,-,CASSEPGAGANVLTF,TGTGCCAGCAGTGAACCAGGGGCTGGGGCCAACGTCCTGACTTTC
TRBJ2-1,TRBV6-5,-,-,CASSYAEGNEQFF,TGTGCCAGCAGTTACGCTGAGGGGAATGAGCAGTTCTTC
TRBJ2-7,TRBV30,-,-,CAWSGGAYEQYF,TGTGCCTGGAGTGGTGGGGCGTACGAGCAGTACTTC
TRBJ2-5,TRBV7-3,TRBD1,-,CASSSGQGAAETQYF,TGTGCCAGCAGCTCAGGACAGGGAGCGGCGGAGACCCAGTACTTC